This T cell receptor beta chain was sequenced in a study of shared clonotypes between healthy human individuals. Study details: Three plates were used per donor for CD4 naive, three for CD4 memory, two for CD8 naive and one for CD8 memory. General observations from the study: Tissue TCR repertoires likely differ from these blood-only repertoires. Larger estimated richness was generally seen in naive subsets than in memory subsets.

The germline V gene encodes CDR1 ENHRY and CDR2 SYGVKD. The CDR3 length is 16 residues. V was clipped by 6 bases and J by 7 bases, with 21 bases between them. For sorted subsets, approximately 200 ng DNA per replicate equaled approximately 32,000 T cell genomes. The table came from immunoSEQ multiplex PCR; TCRdb's copy has only in-frame clones and leaves some out. The table shows roughly 2.2 million clones, with over 85% occurring only once. Note on this clone: The antigen is unknown.

This receptor was taken from a man aged 18 to 30 in good health. Some clones in this sample may be carry-over from other donors' samples. V and J are TRBV10-3 and TRBJ2-2, with D possibly TRBD2 on 6 matching bases. The source material was naive CD4+ T cells from PBMCs. Subset indicated: CD45RA+ positively selected. As DNA, the CDR3 is TGTGCCATCAGGGAGACTGGGGCGGGATATCACGGGGAGCTGTTTTTT. It is translated as CAIRETGAGYHGELFF.